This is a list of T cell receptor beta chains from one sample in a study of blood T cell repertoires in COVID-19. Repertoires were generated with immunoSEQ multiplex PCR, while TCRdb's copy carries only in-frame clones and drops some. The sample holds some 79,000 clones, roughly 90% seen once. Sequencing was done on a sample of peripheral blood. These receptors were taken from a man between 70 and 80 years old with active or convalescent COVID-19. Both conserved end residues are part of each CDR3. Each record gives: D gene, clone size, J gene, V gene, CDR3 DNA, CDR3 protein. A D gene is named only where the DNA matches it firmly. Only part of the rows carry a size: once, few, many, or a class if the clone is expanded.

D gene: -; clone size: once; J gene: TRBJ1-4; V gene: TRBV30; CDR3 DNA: TGTGCCTGGAGACCCGAGGAGGGGAAACTGTTTTTT; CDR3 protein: CAWRPEEGKLFF
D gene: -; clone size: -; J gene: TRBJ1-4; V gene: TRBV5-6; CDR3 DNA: TGTGCCAGCAGCGGCCCCCAGGGGAGCGCTAATGAAAAACTGTTTTTT; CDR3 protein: CASSGPQGSANEKLFF
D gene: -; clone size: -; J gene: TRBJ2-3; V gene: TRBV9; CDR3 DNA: TGTGCCAGCAGCGCCGACCCCGGGTTCCGCACAGATACGCAGTATTTT; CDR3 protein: CASSADPGFRTDTQYF
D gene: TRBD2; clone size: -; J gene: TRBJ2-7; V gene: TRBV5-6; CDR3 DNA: TGTGCCAGCAGGGGGACTAGCGGAAAGCCCTACGAGCAGTACTTC; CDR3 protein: CASRGTSGKPYEQYF
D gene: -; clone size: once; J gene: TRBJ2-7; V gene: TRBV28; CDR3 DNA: TGTGCCAGCAGTTTAGGATACACGGGAGCTGGCCTCTACGAGCAGTACTTC; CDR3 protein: CASSLGYTGAGLYEQYF
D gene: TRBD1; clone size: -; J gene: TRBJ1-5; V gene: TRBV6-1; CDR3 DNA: TGTGCCAGCAGTGAAGGGTGGGGACAGTATAGCAATCAGCCCCAGCATTTT; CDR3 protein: CASSEGWGQYSNQPQHF
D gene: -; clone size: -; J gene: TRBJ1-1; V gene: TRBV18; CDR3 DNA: TGTGCCAGCACCACACAGGGTGAAGCTTTCTTT; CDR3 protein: CASTTQGEAFF
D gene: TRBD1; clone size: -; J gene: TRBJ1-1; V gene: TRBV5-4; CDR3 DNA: TGTGCCAGCAGTCAAATGACAGGGGCGAGGAACACTGAAGCTTTCTTT; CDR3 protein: CASSQMTGARNTEAFF
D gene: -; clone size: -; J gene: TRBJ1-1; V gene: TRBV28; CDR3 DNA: TGTGCCAGCAGTTTTAGAGGTCGGGGGGTAACTGAAGCTTTCTTT; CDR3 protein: CASSFRGRGVTEAFF
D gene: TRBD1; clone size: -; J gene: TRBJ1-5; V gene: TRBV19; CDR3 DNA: TGTGCCAGTAGCATGATGATAGGACAGGTAGGATATAGCAATCAGCCCCAGCATTTT; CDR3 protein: CASSMMIGQVGYSNQPQHF
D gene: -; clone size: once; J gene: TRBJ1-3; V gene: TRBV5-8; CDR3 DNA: TGTGCCAGCAGCTTGGCCGGGTACTCTGGAAACACCATATATTTT; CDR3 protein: CASSLAGYSGNTIYF
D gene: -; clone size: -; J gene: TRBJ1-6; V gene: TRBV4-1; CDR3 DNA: TGCGCCAGCAGCCAAGATGACGGGAGCTCCTATAATTCACCCCTCCACTTT; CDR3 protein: CASSQDDGSSYNSPLHF
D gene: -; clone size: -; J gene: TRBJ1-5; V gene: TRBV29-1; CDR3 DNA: TGCAGCGTTGAAGTCCCCGGGGGCAATCAGCCCCAGCATTTT; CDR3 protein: CSVEVPGGNQPQHF
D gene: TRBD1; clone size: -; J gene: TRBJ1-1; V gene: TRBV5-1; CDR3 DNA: TGCGCCAGCAGCCTGGGGACAGGGGAAGCGTACACTGAAGCTTTCTTT; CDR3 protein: CASSLGTGEAYTEAFF
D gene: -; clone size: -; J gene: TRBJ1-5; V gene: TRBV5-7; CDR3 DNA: TGTGCCAGCAGCCTCCGGACAGAACAGACGGGTCAGCCCCAGCATTTT; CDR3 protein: CASSLRTEQTGQPQHF
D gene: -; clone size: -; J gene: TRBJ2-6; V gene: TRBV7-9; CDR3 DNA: TGTGCCAGCAGGACAAGTGAGGCCAACGTCCTGACTTTC; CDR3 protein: CASRTSEANVLTF
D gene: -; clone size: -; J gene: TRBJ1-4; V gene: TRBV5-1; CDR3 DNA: TGCGCCAGCAGCTTGGGGGCAGGGGTAACTGAAAAACTGTTTTTT; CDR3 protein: CASSLGAGVTEKLFF
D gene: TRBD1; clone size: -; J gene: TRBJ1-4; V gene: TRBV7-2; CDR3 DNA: TGTGCCAGCAGCAGGCAGACAGGGTGGGCTGAAAAACTGTTTTTT; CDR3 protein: CASSRQTGWAEKLFF
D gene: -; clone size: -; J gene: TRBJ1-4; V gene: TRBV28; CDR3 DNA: TGTGCCAGCAGTACACCCGGGACGGGGGCTAATGAAAAACTGTTTTTT; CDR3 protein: CASSTPGTGANEKLFF